The 27 T cell receptor beta chains given below trace back to one sample, sequenced in a study of control samples from healthy donors and cancer patients. The repertoire was sequenced with immunoSEQ multiplex PCR; TCRdb's copy has only in-frame clones and lacks some. The data show roughly 83,000 clones, roughly four fifths seen once. What was sequenced was blood. The receptors originated from an older woman in good health.

This chain uses TRBV5-5 with TRBJ2-3; possibly TRBD1 or TRBD2 for D (5 bases each). The germline V gene has CDR1 SGHKS and CDR2 YYEKEE (reference sequence). V shed 3 bases and J shed 0 bases, with 11 bases lying between them. This CDR3 contains 15 residues. The chain's CDR3 is CASSSRGLSTDTQYF. As DNA, the CDR3 is TGTGCCAGCAGCTCGAGGGGCCTTAGCACAGATACGCAGTATTTT.

The chain recombines TRBV7-2 with TRBJ2-2, with D maybe TRBD2 (7 bases). In germline, CDR1 is SGHTA, CDR2 FQGNSA. Trimming cost V 3 bases and J 3 bases, with 14 bases left between them. The CDR3 has 16 amino acids. CDR3 loop: CASSFIGGPYTGELFF. Here the CDR3 DNA reads TGTGCCAGCAGCTTTATCGGGGGGCCCTACACCGGGGAGCTGTTTTTT. The full variable domain, in which reference TRBV7-2 and TRBJ2-2 provide the parts outside the CDR3, is GAGVSQSPSNKVTEKGKDVELRCDPISGHTALYWYRQSLGQGLEFLIYFQGNSAPDKSGLPSDRFSAERTGGSVSTLTIQRTQQEDSAVYLCASSFIGGPYTGELFFGEGSRLTVL.

The chain joins TRBV5-1 to TRBJ2-2; TRBD2 agrees at 10 bases. CDR3 length: 19 residues. V lost 4 bases to trimming and J lost 4 bases; unmatched junction nucleotides: 16. CDR1 SGHRS and CDR2 YFSETQ come from the germline V gene. The CDR3, as DNA: TGCGCCAGCAGCCGGCCGGGACTAGCGCCCGGAGAGGGCACCGGGGAGCTGTTTTTT. Amino acids: CASSRPGLAPGEGTGELFF.

The chain joins TRBV9 to TRBJ1-2; the D is unclear. The V end was cut by 4 bases, the J end by 4 bases, with 8 bases between. This CDR3 is 12 amino acids long. Germline V CDR1 and CDR2: SGDLS, YYNGEE. The CDR3 loop reads CASSPEAYGYTF. CDR3 DNA: TGTGCCAGCAGCCCGGAGGCCTATGGCTACACCTTC.

The chain links TRBV11-2 to TRBJ1-3; 7 bases map to TRBD1. CDR1 and CDR2 (germline): SGHAT, FQNNGV. Germline trimming cut 1 base from V and 4 bases from J; bases unmatched to any gene: 1. This CDR3 is built from 14 residues. CDR3 nucleotide sequence: TGTGCCAGCAGCTTAGCGACAGGGGGAAACACCATATATTTT. Protein sequence: CASSLATGGNTIYF.

This clone was seen a single time. This chain connects TRBV9 to TRBJ1-2; 11 bases map to TRBD1. Per the germline V gene, CDR1 is SGDLS and CDR2 is YYNGEE. The junction had 14 bases not matched to a gene; V was cut back by 5 bases and J by 8 bases. This CDR3 spans 16 amino acids. The CDR3 loop reads CASSRSDGQGAGGYTF. The DNA of the CDR3 is TGTGCCAGCAGTCGTTCTGACGGACAGGGGGCAGGGGGCTACACCTTC.

The table lists this clone with a count of one. The rearrangement uses TRBV7-7 and TRBJ1-3; 8 nucleotides agree with TRBD1. The CDR3 length is 15 residues. V lost 6 bases and J lost 1; bases outside the gene matches: 5. Germline CDR1 SSHAT, CDR2 FNYEAQ (reference sequence). CDR3 DNA sequence: TGTGCCAGCAGTCTTAGACAGGGGTCTGGAAACACCATATATTTT. It codes for CASSLRQGSGNTIYF. The full variable domain, rest sourced from reference TRBV7-7 and TRBJ1-3, is GAGVSQSPRYKVTKRGQDVTLRCDPISSHATLYWYQQALGQGPEFLTYFNYEAQPDKSGLPSDRFSAERPEGSISTLTIQRTEQRDSAMYRCASSLRQGSGNTIYFGEGSWLTVV.

V is TRBV5-1 and J is TRBJ2-5; 10 nucleotides align to TRBD1. This CDR3 has 15 amino acids. With 4 bases clipped from V and 3 bases from J, the junction kept 6 bases outside the gene matches. CDR1 and CDR2 (germline): SGHRS, YFSETQ. The CDR3 region is CASSVTGTGEETQYF. The DNA of the CDR3 is TGCGCCAGCAGCGTGACCGGGACAGGGGAAGAGACCCAGTACTTC.

The chain couples TRBV5-5 to TRBJ1-6, with 9 bases aligning to TRBD1. The V segment lost 4 bases and the J segment 7 bases; nucleotides outside the gene matches: 9. The CDR3 has 16 amino acids. The germline V gene encodes CDR1 SGHKS and CDR2 YYEKEE (reference sequence). The CDR3 loop reads CASSVTGTGQNSPLHF. CDR3 DNA sequence: TGTGCCAGCAGCGTAACCGGGACAGGGCAGAATTCACCCCTCCACTTT.

This clone has a single count. The chain joins TRBV10-2 to TRBJ1-6; weak D call: TRBD1 (5 bases). V lost 2 bases, J lost 5 bases, and 7 bases lay in between. Per the germline V gene, CDR1 is WSHSY and CDR2 is SAAADI. This CDR3 comprises 14 residues. CDR3 coding DNA: TGCGCCAGCAGTGAGGACAGCCATAATTCACCCCTCCACTTT. It encodes CASSEDSHNSPLHF.

This clone has a single count. CDR3 bases: TGTGCCAGCAGCTTAGTGATGACCCCCTATGGCTACACCTTC. Translating it yields CASSLVMTPYGYTF. This rearrangement joins TRBV7-2 to TRBJ1-2; D remains unclear. Germline V CDR1 and CDR2: SGHTA, FQGNSA. V was clipped by 1 base and J by 4 bases, with 10 bases between them. CDR3 length: 14 amino acids.

The chain uses TRBV6-5 and TRBJ1-3; D may be TRBD1 (6 bases). Between the trimmed V and J ends, which lost 4 bases and 2 bases, there was a span of 9 bases. CDR1 and CDR2 from the germline V gene are MNHEY and SVGAGI. The CDR3 covers 14 residues. For the CDR3, the DNA is TGTGCCAGCAGTTCGAACAGGGCTGGAAACACCATATATTTT. Its protein is CASSSNRAGNTIYF.

This clone was seen a few times. The chain uses TRBV5-1 and TRBJ2-1; D unresolved. This CDR3 is built from 12 residues. V dropped 1 base and J dropped 6 bases, with 5 bases sitting between them. Germline-derived CDR1 and CDR2 are SGHRS and YFSETQ. CDR3 residues: CASSLSSNEQFF. As DNA, the CDR3 is TGCGCCAGCAGCTTGTCATCCAATGAGCAGTTCTTC.

The chain combines TRBV10-1 with TRBJ2-3; a weak D match, TRBD1 (5 bases). Germline V gene data show CDR1 as WNHNN and CDR2 as SYGVQD (reference sequence). CDR3 size: 14 residues. Between the trimmed V and J ends, which lost 5 bases and 1 base, there was a span of 10 bases. The CDR3 reads CASSRGGGTDTQYF. The CDR3 DNA reads as TGCGCCAGCAGTAGGGGTGGGGGCACAGATACGCAGTATTTT.

The count of this clone is one. The chain has TRBV3-1 (or the pseudogene TRBV3-2) and TRBJ2-1; D uncertain. From germline, CDR1 is LGHDT and CDR2 YNNKEL (reference sequence). V dropped 3 bases and J dropped 4 bases, with 13 bases sitting between them. This CDR3 is 15 amino acids long. In DNA, the CDR3 is TGTGCCAGCAGCCATGCGGTGAGGCGATACAATGAGCAGTTCTTC. Its translation: CASSHAVRRYNEQFF.

The gene calls are TRBV28 and TRBJ1-1; 10 bases fit TRBD1. Germline V gene data show CDR1 as MDHEN and CDR2 as SYDVKM. The ends lost 5 bases at V and 6 bases at J; junction bases unmatched: 9. CDR3 length equals 15 residues. The CDR3 loop is CASSVRGTGDAEAFF. The CDR3, as DNA: TGTGCCAGCAGTGTCCGCGGGACAGGGGACGCTGAAGCTTTCTTT.

CDR3 nucleotide sequence: TGTGCCAGCAGTGTAGGACAGGCCAACTATGGCTACACCTTC. Translating it yields CASSVGQANYGYTF. The chain carries TRBV2 and TRBJ1-2; 7 bases map to TRBD1. J lost 2 bases, V lost 4 bases, and 4 bases had no gene match. The CDR3 sequence is 14 residues long. CDR1 is SNHLY and CDR2 is FYNNEI in the germline V gene.

This sequence joins TRBV25-1 and TRBJ1-5; TRBD1 agrees at 8 bases. This CDR3 has 15 residues. Germline values: CDR1 MGHDK, CDR2 SYGVNS. V was clipped by 3 bases and J by 6 bases; unmatched bases: 7. The CDR3 sequence: CASSETGASGQPQHF. The CDR3 DNA sequence: TGTGCCAGCAGTGAGACAGGGGCGAGCGGTCAGCCCCAGCATTTT.

The rearrangement joins TRBV27 to TRBJ1-4; no reliable D call. This CDR3 contains 13 residues. The V end lost 10 bases, the J end lost 7 bases, and 16 bases lay between the germline ends. The germline V gene has CDR1 MNHEY and CDR2 SMNVEV (reference sequence). CDR3 in DNA: TGTGCCACCCGCCCCGGGGTAGGTGAAAAACTGTTTTTT. It yields the protein CATRPGVGEKLFF.

CDR3 region: CASSYWGSNEKLFF. CDR3 in DNA: TGTGCCAGCAGTTACTGGGGATCTAATGAAAAACTGTTTTTT. The chain combines TRBV6-2 or TRBV6-3 with TRBJ1-4; D is unclear. V lost 1 base and J lost 3, with 6 bases in between. Germline CDR1 MNHEY, CDR2 SVGEGT. The CDR3 consists of 14 residues.

The chain employs TRBV11-2 and TRBJ2-5; D is possibly TRBD2 (5 bases). The CDR3 runs 14 residues. Trimming took off 5 bases at V and 5 bases at J, with 15 bases between the two ends. Per germline, CDR1 SGHAT and CDR2 FQNNGV. The CDR3 nucleotides are TGTGCCAGCAGCCTCCGGGGTCAAATGGAGACCCAGTACTTC. Its protein is CASSLRGQMETQYF.

As concerns this clone: Other DNA sequences within the sample encode an identical CDR3. V usage is TRBV5-1 and J usage is TRBJ1-5, with D maybe TRBD1 (5 bases). The V end lost 0 bases, the J end lost 6 bases, and 10 bases lay between the germline ends. Looked up from germline, CDR1 is SGHRS and CDR2 is YFSETQ. The CDR3 length is 14 residues. CDR3 DNA: TGCGCCAGCAGCTTGGACGGGGGGGGTCAGCCCCAGCATTTT. Translated, it gives CASSLDGGGQPQHF.

The rearrangement joins TRBV5-1 to TRBJ1-1; D unclear. This CDR3 spans 11 amino acids. Looked up from germline, CDR1 is SGHRS and CDR2 is YFSETQ. V was trimmed by 3 bases and J by 7 bases, leaving 7 bases between them. This CDR3 is CASSSAVEAFF. In nucleotides, the CDR3 is TGCGCCAGCAGCTCGGCGGTTGAAGCTTTCTTT.

The V and J genes are TRBV3-1 (or the pseudogene TRBV3-2) and TRBJ2-1, with 11 bases fitting TRBD2. This CDR3 has 15 amino acids. Germline values: CDR1 LGHDT, CDR2 YNNKEL (reference sequence). The V segment lost 5 bases and the J segment 3 bases; nucleotides outside the gene matches: 3. This CDR3 is CASSITSGGYNEQFF. The CDR3 DNA is TGTGCCAGCAGCATCACTAGCGGGGGCTACAATGAGCAGTTCTTC.

CDR3 in DNA: TGTGCCAGCAGCTTGGGACCGACCTTCTCCTACGAGCAGTACTTC. This translates into CASSLGPTFSYEQYF. The rearrangement uses TRBV7-2 and TRBJ2-7; D may correspond to TRBD1 or TRBD2 (5 bases each). The CDR3 runs to 15 residues. Germline CDR1 SGHTA, CDR2 FQGNSA. V lost 3 bases, J lost 0 bases, and 12 bases lay in between.

This chain connects TRBV2 to TRBJ1-2; D ambiguous. Trimming pared 8 bases from V and 5 bases from J, leaving 12 bases between. CDR1 and CDR2 (germline): SNHLY, FYNNEI. The CDR3 covers 12 residues. The CDR3 here is CASGDGIYGYTF. The CDR3 DNA reads TGTGCCAGCGGAGACGGAATTTATGGCTACACCTTC.

The CDR3: CASSGTYRVDTEAFF. The DNA of the CDR3 is TGTGCCAGCAGCGGGACATACAGGGTGGACACTGAAGCTTTCTTT. V and J are TRBV5-5 and TRBJ1-1; the D gene is possibly TRBD1 (6 bases). Trimming pared 4 bases from V and 3 bases from J, leaving 16 bases between. Germline-derived CDR1 and CDR2 are SGHKS and YYEKEE (reference sequence). This CDR3 comprises 15 residues.